This is a list of T cell receptor beta chains from one sample in a study of T-cell reconstitution after alpha-beta-depleted transplantation in children. TCRdb used MiXCR to reprocess the PCR reads, holding one entry per CDR3 protein. The sample comprises just under 550,000 distinct CDR3 sequences, around 20% of which are singletons, and approximately 3% rests with the top ten. This specimen was PBMCs from the stem cell graft donor, taken from the stem cell graft. The receptors here all came from a human donor who donated a stem cell graft to a child with acute lymphoblastic leukemia. Both conserved end residues are part of each CDR3. Fields, in order: CDR3 protein, CDR3 DNA, J gene, clone size, CDR3 length, V gene, D gene. A D gene is named only where the DNA matches it firmly. Expanded clones are given a class, and other clones once, few, many or no size at all.

cdr3_aa: CASSHRDLFYEQFF
cdr3_nt: TGCGCCAGCAGCCACAGGGACCTTTTTTATGAGCAGTTCTTC
j_call: TRBJ2-1
clone_size: NA
cdr3_length: 14
v_call: TRBV4-1
d_call: NA

cdr3_aa: CASSFWNQPQHF
cdr3_nt: TGTGCCAGCAGTTTTTGGAATCAGCCCCAGCATTTT
j_call: TRBJ1-5
clone_size: few
cdr3_length: 12
v_call: TRBV12-3/TRBV12-4
d_call: NA

cdr3_aa: CSASAGGPRETQYF
cdr3_nt: TGCAGTGCTTCAGCGGGAGGGCCTCGCGAGACCCAGTACTTC
j_call: TRBJ2-5
clone_size: NA
cdr3_length: 14
v_call: TRBV20-1
d_call: TRBD2

cdr3_aa: CASTPPDGQYYEQFF
cdr3_nt: TGTGCCAGCACCCCACCGGACGGTCAGTACTATGAGCAGTTCTTC
j_call: TRBJ2-1
clone_size: few
cdr3_length: 15
v_call: TRBV12-3/TRBV12-4
d_call: NA

cdr3_aa: CASSKNSNRGEQYF
cdr3_nt: TGTGCCAGCAGCAAAAATTCAAACAGGGGTGAGCAGTACTTC
j_call: TRBJ2-7
clone_size: NA
cdr3_length: 14
v_call: TRBV12-3/TRBV12-4
d_call: TRBD1

cdr3_aa: CASSQVGGLSSYEQYF
cdr3_nt: TGTGCCAGCAGCCAAGTGGGCGGCTTGAGCTCCTACGAGCAGTACTTC
j_call: TRBJ2-7
clone_size: NA
cdr3_length: 16
v_call: TRBV4-2
d_call: NA

cdr3_aa: CASSPPSTGANYGYTF
cdr3_nt: TGTGCCAGCTCACCACCATCGACAGGAGCTAACTATGGCTACACCTTC
j_call: TRBJ1-2
clone_size: NA
cdr3_length: 16
v_call: TRBV18
d_call: NA

cdr3_aa: CASGVAGNPYEQYF
cdr3_nt: TGTGCCAGCGGGGTAGCGGGGAACCCTTACGAGCAGTACTTC
j_call: TRBJ2-7
clone_size: NA
cdr3_length: 14
v_call: TRBV5-6
d_call: TRBD2

cdr3_aa: CSVGTENTGELFF
cdr3_nt: TGCAGCGTTGGGACGGAAAACACCGGGGAGCTGTTTTTT
j_call: TRBJ2-2
clone_size: few
cdr3_length: 13
v_call: TRBV29-1
d_call: NA

cdr3_aa: CSANREETQYF
cdr3_nt: TGCAGTGCTAACAGGGAAGAGACCCAGTACTTC
j_call: TRBJ2-5
clone_size: NA
cdr3_length: 11
v_call: TRBV20-1
d_call: NA

cdr3_aa: CASSLKAGRHEQYF
cdr3_nt: TGTGCCAGCAGCTTAAAGGCAGGGCGCCACGAGCAGTACTTC
j_call: TRBJ2-7
clone_size: few
cdr3_length: 14
v_call: TRBV7-3
d_call: NA

cdr3_aa: CASSVVPGASRAFF
cdr3_nt: TGTGCCAGCAGCGTAGTTCCAGGGGCTAGTCGCGCTTTCTTT
j_call: TRBJ1-1
clone_size: NA
cdr3_length: 14
v_call: TRBV9
d_call: NA

cdr3_aa: CASSQEESGGRGETQYF
cdr3_nt: TGTGCCAGCAGCCAAGAGGAAAGCGGGGGGCGAGGAGAGACCCAGTACTTC
j_call: TRBJ2-5
clone_size: NA
cdr3_length: 17
v_call: TRBV4-2
d_call: TRBD2

cdr3_aa: CASSSTSGSTDTQYF
cdr3_nt: TGTGCCAGCAGCTCGACTAGCGGAAGCACAGATACGCAGTATTTT
j_call: TRBJ2-3
clone_size: few
cdr3_length: 15
v_call: TRBV5-1
d_call: TRBD2

cdr3_aa: CSAAGTGGRGTEAFF
cdr3_nt: TGCAGTGCGGCCGGGACAGGGGGCCGGGGCACTGAAGCTTTCTTT
j_call: TRBJ1-1
clone_size: NA
cdr3_length: 15
v_call: TRBV20-1
d_call: TRBD1

cdr3_aa: CASSYMRDRGGGYTF
cdr3_nt: TGTGCCAGCAGTTACATGCGGGACAGGGGAGGTGGCTACACCTTC
j_call: TRBJ1-2
clone_size: NA
cdr3_length: 15
v_call: TRBV6-5
d_call: TRBD1

cdr3_aa: CAGSLLPGTPTYEQYF
cdr3_nt: TGCGCCGGCAGCTTGCTCCCCGGGACACCTACCTACGAGCAGTACTTC
j_call: TRBJ2-7
clone_size: NA
cdr3_length: 16
v_call: TRBV5-1
d_call: NA

cdr3_aa: CASSSTTGGYEQYF
cdr3_nt: TGCGCCAGCAGCTCCACCACAGGGGGCTACGAGCAGTACTTC
j_call: TRBJ2-7
clone_size: NA
cdr3_length: 14
v_call: TRBV5-1
d_call: TRBD1

cdr3_aa: CAAHGGSGANVLTF
cdr3_nt: TGTGCCGCCCATGGCGGGTCTGGGGCCAACGTCCTGACTTTC
j_call: TRBJ2-6
clone_size: NA
cdr3_length: 14
v_call: TRBV12-3/TRBV12-4
d_call: NA

cdr3_aa: CASLSGQITDTQYF
cdr3_nt: TGTGCCAGCCTATCGGGACAGATCACAGATACGCAGTATTTT
j_call: TRBJ2-3
clone_size: few
cdr3_length: 14
v_call: TRBV21-1
d_call: NA

cdr3_aa: CASSETFLGTEAFF
cdr3_nt: TGTGCCAGCAGCGAGACTTTTCTGGGGACTGAAGCTTTCTTT
j_call: TRBJ1-1
clone_size: few
cdr3_length: 14
v_call: TRBV25-1
d_call: NA

cdr3_aa: CASSFELITYEQYF
cdr3_nt: TGTGCCAGCAGTTTCGAACTCATTACTTACGAGCAGTACTTC
j_call: TRBJ2-7
clone_size: NA
cdr3_length: 14
v_call: TRBV12-3/TRBV12-4
d_call: NA

cdr3_aa: CASSWTKSTATEAFF
cdr3_nt: TGCGCCAGCAGCTGGACCAAATCGACGGCCACTGAAGCTTTCTTT
j_call: TRBJ1-1
clone_size: few
cdr3_length: 15
v_call: TRBV5-1
d_call: NA

cdr3_aa: CASSLVRRAVETQYF
cdr3_nt: TGTGCCAGCAGTTTGGTAAGGAGGGCCGTCGAGACCCAGTACTTC
j_call: TRBJ2-5
clone_size: NA
cdr3_length: 15
v_call: TRBV28
d_call: NA

cdr3_aa: CASSLTPELGGYTF
cdr3_nt: TGCGCCAGCAGCTTGACACCGGAGCTGGGAGGCTACACCTTC
j_call: TRBJ1-2
clone_size: NA
cdr3_length: 14
v_call: TRBV5-1
d_call: NA

cdr3_aa: CASSVEPGKTGYTF
cdr3_nt: TGTGCCAGCAGCGTAGAGCCAGGGAAGACTGGCTACACCTTC
j_call: TRBJ1-2
clone_size: NA
cdr3_length: 14
v_call: TRBV9
d_call: NA

cdr3_aa: CASSRPGQGPYGYTF
cdr3_nt: TGTGCCAGCAGTCGGCCGGGACAGGGGCCCTATGGCTACACCTTC
j_call: TRBJ1-2
clone_size: few
cdr3_length: 15
v_call: TRBV12-3/TRBV12-4
d_call: TRBD1

cdr3_aa: CASSAYGQAPVDTEAFF
cdr3_nt: TGTGCCAGCAGTGCCTACGGACAGGCCCCAGTCGACACTGAAGCTTTCTTT
j_call: TRBJ1-1
clone_size: NA
cdr3_length: 17
v_call: TRBV25-1
d_call: TRBD1

cdr3_aa: CASRPQGYGEAFF
cdr3_nt: TGTGCCAGCAGACCCCAGGGATACGGTGAAGCTTTCTTT
j_call: TRBJ1-1
clone_size: NA
cdr3_length: 13
v_call: TRBV12-3/TRBV12-4
d_call: NA

cdr3_aa: CASSEPVGRGVYGYTF
cdr3_nt: TGTGCCAGCAGTGAACCCGTGGGCAGGGGAGTCTATGGCTACACCTTC
j_call: TRBJ1-2
clone_size: few
cdr3_length: 16
v_call: TRBV9
d_call: NA

cdr3_aa: CASSTLTRHRQTQYF
cdr3_nt: TGTGCCAGCAGCACTCTGACACGCCACAGACAGACCCAGTACTTC
j_call: TRBJ2-5
clone_size: NA
cdr3_length: 15
v_call: TRBV5-5
d_call: NA

cdr3_aa: CASSPVSGPGEQFF
cdr3_nt: TGTGCCAGCAGTCCGGTCTCCGGGCCCGGTGAGCAGTTCTTC
j_call: TRBJ2-1
clone_size: NA
cdr3_length: 14
v_call: TRBV27
d_call: NA

cdr3_aa: CASSTSLQGNTEAFF
cdr3_nt: TGTGCCAGCAGCACTTCCCTACAGGGAAACACTGAAGCTTTCTTT
j_call: TRBJ1-1
clone_size: NA
cdr3_length: 15
v_call: TRBV13
d_call: NA

cdr3_aa: CASSRPWGRDYNEQFF
cdr3_nt: TGTGCCAGCAGTAGGCCGTGGGGGCGGGACTACAATGAGCAGTTCTTC
j_call: TRBJ2-1
clone_size: few
cdr3_length: 16
v_call: TRBV12-3/TRBV12-4
d_call: NA

cdr3_aa: CASSIGTSGLSYEQYF
cdr3_nt: TGCGCCAGCAGCATCGGGACTAGCGGCCTCTCCTACGAGCAGTACTTC
j_call: TRBJ2-7
clone_size: many
cdr3_length: 16
v_call: TRBV5-1
d_call: TRBD2

cdr3_aa: CASSLGTSGGRMFF
cdr3_nt: TGCGCCAGCAGCCTCGGGACTAGCGGCGGCCGTATGTTCTTC
j_call: TRBJ2-1
clone_size: few
cdr3_length: 14
v_call: TRBV4-1
d_call: TRBD2